Below are 27 T cell receptor beta chains sequenced from a single sample in a study of blood T cell repertoires in COVID-19. The table came from immunoSEQ multiplex PCR; TCRdb's copy has only in-frame clones and leaves some out. The sample includes approximately 31,000 clones, more than 80% seen only once; the top ten take over 0.7%. Material: peripheral blood. The source of these receptors is a male donor with active COVID-19.

This clone was seen only a few times. This chain links TRBV7-6 with TRBJ1-2, with 10 bases matching TRBD1. The V segment lost 2 bases and the J segment 4 bases; nucleotides outside the gene matches: 7. The length of the CDR3 is 16 residues. Germline V gene sequence: CDR1 SGHVS, CDR2 FNYEAQ. The CDR3 DNA reads as TGTGCCAGCAGCTTATGGGACAGGGGTTCGACCTATGGCTACACCTTC. Its protein is CASSLWDRGSTYGYTF.

This chain links TRBV27 with TRBJ1-6, with 8 bases that match TRBD1. Trimming took 6 bases from V and 6 from J; bases not matched to a gene: 4. Germline V gives CDR1 MNHEY, CDR2 SMNVEV (reference sequence). The CDR3 covers 14 residues. The CDR3 region is CASRPDRGNSPLHF. In nucleotides, the CDR3 is TGTGCCAGCAGACCAGACAGGGGTAATTCACCCCTCCACTTT.

CDR3 region: CSASRQGGTEAFF. CDR3 in DNA: TGCAGTGCTAGTCGGCAGGGAGGCACTGAAGCTTTCTTT. V gene TRBV20-1 combines with J gene TRBJ1-1, with D perhaps matching TRBD1 (5 bases). CDR3 length: 13 amino acids. Germline CDR1 and CDR2: DFQATT and SNEGSKA (reference sequence). V shed 3 bases and J shed 4 bases, with 12 bases lying between them.

This chain links TRBV3-1 (or the pseudogene TRBV3-2) with TRBJ1-1; TRBD1 is a possible D gene (6 bases). Between the trimmed V and J ends, which lost 7 bases and 2 bases, there was a span of 11 bases. The germline gives CDR1 LGHDT, CDR2 YNNKEL (reference sequence). This CDR3 comprises 13 residues. The CDR3 region has the DNA TGTGCCAGCACCCCGGACAGAAACACTGAAGCTTTCTTT. Protein: CASTPDRNTEAFF.

This sequence joins TRBV4-1 and TRBJ2-3; 15 bases map to TRBD2. With 5 bases clipped from V and 2 bases from J, the junction kept 11 bases outside the gene matches. The CDR3 is 19 residues long. Germline values: CDR1 MGHRA, CDR2 YSYEKL. CDR3 DNA sequence: TGCGCCAGCAGCGAACCCGTCGGGACTAGCGGGGGGAACACAGATACGCAGTATTTT. It yields the protein CASSEPVGTSGGNTDTQYF.

The V gene is TRBV9, the J gene TRBJ2-1; a weak D match, TRBD1 (6 bases). This CDR3 comprises 15 residues. V was shortened by 0 bases and J by 3 bases, with 10 bases between the two germline ends. CDR1 and CDR2 from the germline V gene are SGDLS and YYNGEE. Written as DNA, the CDR3 is TGTGCCAGCAGCGTAGGTCTACAGGGCTACAATGAGCAGTTCTTC. Protein product: CASSVGLQGYNEQFF.

J is TRBJ2-2 and V is TRBV7-9; D remains ambiguous. The CDR3 covers 15 residues. Germline CDR1 SEHNR, CDR2 FQNEAQ (reference sequence). Trimming shortened V by 5 bases and J by 5 bases, and 15 bases separated the two germline ends. As DNA, the CDR3 is TGTGCCAGCAGCGAAGACATTTTAAAAACCGGGGAGCTGTTTTTT. Translating gives CASSEDILKTGELFF.

The table lists this clone with a few counts. This chain connects TRBV5-5 to TRBJ2-5; TRBD1 matches 7 bases. CDR3 length: 20 residues. The germline gives CDR1 SGHKS, CDR2 YYEKEE (reference sequence). The J segment lost 1 base and the V segment lost 0 bases, leaving 18 bases of the junction unmatched. CDR3 sequence: CASSLAMRQGNGTLQETQYF. The CDR3 region has the DNA TGTGCCAGCAGCTTGGCAATGAGACAGGGTAATGGAACCCTCCAAGAGACCCAGTACTTC.

CDR3 loop: CASSDGGANNEQFF. CDR3 DNA sequence: TGCGCCAGCAGTGATGGCGGGGCGAACAATGAGCAGTTCTTC. J is TRBJ2-1 and V is TRBV10-1, with a weak D call TRBD2 (6 bases). V was cut by 3 bases and J by 5 bases, with 11 bases left in between. Looked up from germline, CDR1 is WNHNN and CDR2 is SYGVQD (reference sequence). The CDR3 runs 14 residues.

In DNA form, the CDR3 reads TGTGCCAGCGCGCCCCGGGACTACAGCTCCTACGAGCAGTACTTC. It codes for CASAPRDYSSYEQYF. The chain links TRBV9 to TRBJ2-7; the match to TRBD2 covers 7 bases. CDR3 length equals 15 residues. V shed 7 bases, J shed 0 bases, and the junction held 10 bases outside the gene matches. Germline V CDR1 and CDR2: SGDLS, YYNGEE.

The V call is TRBV27, the J call TRBJ1-5; 10 bases are a match to TRBD1. V trimming: 8 bases; J trimming: 3 bases; junction bases outside the gene matches: 7. CDR3 size: 15 residues. Germline-derived CDR1 and CDR2 are MNHEY and SMNVEV (reference sequence). CDR3 DNA sequence: TGTGCCAGCGGAATGGGACAGGGGCACAATCAGCCCCAGCATTTT. It specifies CASGMGQGHNQPQHF.

The chain carries TRBV6-5 and TRBJ1-1; TRBD1 might be the D (5 bases). The CDR3 is made up of 15 amino acids. V lost 8 bases, J lost 0 bases, and 16 bases lay in between. Germline V gene sequence: CDR1 MNHEY, CDR2 SVGAGI. The CDR3 DNA reads as TGTGCCAGCGTTACGGAGTCCAGGGTGAACACTGAAGCTTTCTTT. Translating it yields CASVTESRVNTEAFF.

This clone was counted only a few times. V usage is TRBV6-4 and J usage is TRBJ1-1; weak D call: TRBD1 (5 bases). Trimming left V 0 bases short and J 10 bases short, with 18 bases between. This CDR3 region has 15 residues. Germline values: CDR1 MRHNA, CDR2 SNTAGT. The DNA for the CDR3 is TGTGCCAGCAGTGACTCGTCGGCAGGGAAGGAGCGAGCTTTCTTT. It specifies CASSDSSAGKERAFF.

The chain uses TRBV7-2 and TRBJ2-1; D is perhaps TRBD2 (5 bases). With 3 bases removed from V and 3 bases from J, the gap between germline ends came to 9 bases. Germline V gene lookup returns CDR1 SGHTA and CDR2 FQGNSA. The CDR3 extends over 14 amino acids. The CDR3 coding sequence is TGTGCCAGCAGCTTCGGACTCCTCTACAATGAGCAGTTCTTC. Residues: CASSFGLLYNEQFF.

The genes are TRBV5-5 and TRBJ1-5; D may be TRBD1 (6 bases). V was clipped by 4 bases and J by 2 bases, with 13 bases between them. Germline lookup yields CDR1 SGHKS and CDR2 YYEKEE (reference sequence). The CDR3 is made up of 15 amino acids. CDR3 DNA: TGTGCCAGCAGCCTAGGGGGTCTGGGCAATCAGCCCCAGCATTTT. It is translated as CASSLGGLGNQPQHF.

CDR3 nucleotide sequence: TGTGCCAGCAGCCTACTTGGGACAGTCTATGGCTACACCTTC. It translates to CASSLLGTVYGYTF. J is TRBJ1-2 and V is TRBV3-1 (or the pseudogene TRBV3-2), with 7 bases aligning to TRBD1. The V and J ends lost 4 bases and 4 bases, in that order; junction bases with no gene match: 6. This CDR3 contains 14 residues. Germline CDR1 and CDR2: LGHDT and YNNKEL (reference sequence).

The rearrangement uses TRBV2 and TRBJ2-1; 13 bases map to TRBD2. The ends lost 7 bases at V and 8 bases at J; junction bases unmatched: 17. The length of the CDR3 is 18 residues. CDR1 and CDR2 from the germline V gene are SNHLY and FYNNEI. The CDR3 DNA follows: TGTGCCAGCACCAATCGACTAGCGGGGGGCTACGGGGTCTATGAGCAGTTCTTC. It encodes CASTNRLAGGYGVYEQFF.

This rearrangement joins TRBV29-1 to TRBJ2-3, with a possible D match to TRBD1 (5 bases). CDR3 size: 13 residues. Germline-derived CDR1 and CDR2 are SQVTM and ANQGSEA. V lost 8 bases and J 4 bases, leaving 16 bases between the germline ends. The CDR3 reads CSSTGIWPDTQYF. In DNA form, the CDR3 reads TGCAGCTCAACAGGAATCTGGCCAGATACGCAGTATTTT.

The CDR3 reads CASSPGQGEWGTEAFF. The CDR3 DNA sequence: TGTGCCAGCAGCCCGGGACAGGGGGAGTGGGGCACTGAAGCTTTCTTT. The chain joins TRBV3-1 (or the pseudogene TRBV3-2) to TRBJ1-1; 11 bases match TRBD1. V gave up 4 bases and J gave up 4 bases; unmatched junction bases: 8. The CDR3 totals 16 residues. The V gene's germline CDR1 is LGHDT and CDR2 YNNKEL (reference sequence).

This clone has a handful of counts. The CDR3 DNA reads TGTGCCAGTAGTTCCCTCAACAGGGAACGCTCTGGAAACACCATATATTTT. Its translation: CASSSLNRERSGNTIYF. The chain is built from TRBV19 and TRBJ1-3; the D gene is possibly TRBD1 (6 bases). Trimming left V 5 bases short and J 0 bases short, with 17 bases between. The CDR3 sequence is 17 residues long. CDR1 is LNHDA, CDR2 SQIVND, per germline (reference sequence).

CDR3 in amino acids: CSVAGLLGLAGGDTQYF. CDR3 bases: TGCAGCGTTGCTGGTCTTTTGGGACTAGCGGGGGGAGATACGCAGTATTTT. The gene calls are TRBV29-1 and TRBJ2-3, with 15 bases matching TRBD2. CDR1 and CDR2 (germline): SQVTM, ANQGSEA. The CDR3 extends over 17 amino acids. The J segment lost 5 bases and the V segment lost 4 bases, leaving 10 bases of the junction unmatched.

The J gene is TRBJ2-3, the V gene TRBV6-5; 9 bases match TRBD1. Germline V lookup: CDR1 MNHEY, CDR2 SVGAGI. V shed 7 bases, J shed 1 base, and the junction held 3 bases outside the gene matches. CDR3 length: 14 residues. The CDR3 protein is CASTWDRGTDTQYF. Here the CDR3 DNA reads TGTGCCAGCACTTGGGACAGGGGCACAGATACGCAGTATTTT.

This clone occurred once. V and J are TRBV7-9 and TRBJ2-2; 8 nucleotides agree with TRBD2. Germline V CDR1 and CDR2: SEHNR, FQNEAQ (reference sequence). Trimming at V came to 3 bases and at J to 10 bases, leaving 13 bases not matched to a gene. The CDR3 extends over 16 amino acids. The CDR3 nucleotides read TGTGCCAGCAGCTTCGTCCCGGGACTAGATGCCGCGGAGCTGTTTTTT. This encodes CASSFVPGLDAAELFF.

J is TRBJ1-2 and V is TRBV3-1 (or the pseudogene TRBV3-2); unclear D gene. V dropped 1 base and J dropped 8 bases, with 5 bases sitting between them. Looked up from germline, CDR1 is LGHDT and CDR2 is YNNKEL (reference sequence). The CDR3 runs 11 residues. In DNA, the CDR3 is TGTGCCAGCAGCCAAGGCTACGGCTACACCTTC. Its translation is CASSQGYGYTF.

This clone was found a few times. This chain uses TRBV10-3 with TRBJ1-2, with 7 bases fitting TRBD1. This CDR3 comprises 14 residues. In germline, CDR1 is ENHRY, CDR2 SYGVKD. V shed 0 bases, J shed 3 bases, and the junction held 1 base outside the gene matches. CDR3 sequence: CAISESTGYYGYTF. The CDR3 DNA follows: TGTGCCATCAGTGAGTCGACAGGGTACTATGGCTACACCTTC.

The V gene is TRBV5-5, the J gene TRBJ2-2; D call uncertain. The CDR3 spans 17 residues. In germline, CDR1 is SGHKS, CDR2 YYEKEE (reference sequence). V was cut by 1 base and J by 0 bases, with 13 bases left in between. DNA of the CDR3: TGTGCCAGCAGCTTGTATAATCGGAGCCCGAACACCGGGGAGCTGTTTTTT. Translation gives CASSLYNRSPNTGELFF. The entire variable domain, with the rest obtained from reference TRBV5-5 and TRBJ2-2, is as follows: DAGVTQSPTHLIKTRGQQVTLRCSPISGHKSVSWYQQVLGQGPQFIFQYYEKEERGRGNFPDRFSARQFPNYSSELNVNALLLGDSALYLCASSLYNRSPNTGELFFGEGSRLTVL.

This clone has just one count. The chain has TRBV6-9 and TRBJ1-6; D is uncertain. The germline V gene encodes CDR1 MNHGY and CDR2 SVAAGI. The germline V and J ends were trimmed by 2 bases and 0 bases, with 26 bases remaining between them. This CDR3 contains 22 residues. CDR3 region: CASSYLLNHGGRPVSYNSPLHF. For the CDR3, the DNA is TGTGCCAGCAGTTATCTACTTAACCACGGAGGACGACCAGTCTCCTATAATTCACCCCTCCACTTT.